This TCR beta chain was identified in a study of blood T cell repertoires in COVID-19. Study-wide context: Donors in the United States, Italy and Spain gave samples during acute or convalescent COVID-19. T cells, B-cell-depleted T cells, or PBMCs supplied cDNA or gDNA.

As processed by the authors: Nucleated cell number was recorded as an estimate derived from reference gene primer amplification. Method: immunoSEQ multiplex PCR; TCRdb's copy keeps in-frame clones and lacks some. The V and J calls and clone size are taken from that table; D and trimming were inferred from the DNA. The sample records roughly 190,000 clones, around 80% being singletons. The germline gives CDR1 GTSNPN, CDR2 SVGIG (reference sequence). The CDR3 totals 12 residues. V was cut by 2 bases and J by 6 bases, with 9 bases left in between. Sequencing was done on a sample of peripheral blood. The TCR was taken from a woman aged 45-65 years with acute or convalescent COVID-19. The genes are TRBV30 and TRBJ2-3; no reliable D call. The chain's CDR3 is CAWSRGADTQYF. CDR3 nucleotides: TGTGCCTGGAGTAGAGGAGCGGATACGCAGTATTTT.